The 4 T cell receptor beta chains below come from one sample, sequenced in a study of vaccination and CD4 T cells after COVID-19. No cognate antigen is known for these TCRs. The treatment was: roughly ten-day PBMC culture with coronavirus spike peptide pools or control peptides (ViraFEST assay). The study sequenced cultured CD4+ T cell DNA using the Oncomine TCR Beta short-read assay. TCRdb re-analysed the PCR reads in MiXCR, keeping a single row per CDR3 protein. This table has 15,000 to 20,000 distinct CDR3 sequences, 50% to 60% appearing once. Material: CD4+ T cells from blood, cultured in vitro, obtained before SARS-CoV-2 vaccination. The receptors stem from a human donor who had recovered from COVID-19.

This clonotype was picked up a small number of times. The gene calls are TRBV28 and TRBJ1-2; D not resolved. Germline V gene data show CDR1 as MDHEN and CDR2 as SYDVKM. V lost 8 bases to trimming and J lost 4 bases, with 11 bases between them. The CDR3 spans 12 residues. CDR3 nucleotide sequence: TGTGCCAGCGGGAGCGGAGGCTATGGCTACACCTTC. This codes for CASGSGGYGYTF.

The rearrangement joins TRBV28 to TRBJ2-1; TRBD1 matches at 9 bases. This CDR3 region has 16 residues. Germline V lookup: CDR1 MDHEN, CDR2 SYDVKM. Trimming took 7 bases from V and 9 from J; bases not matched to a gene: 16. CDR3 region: CASIQGGGQGGGEQFF. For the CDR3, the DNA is TGTGCCAGCATCCAAGGAGGGGGACAGGGAGGAGGTGAGCAGTTCTTC.

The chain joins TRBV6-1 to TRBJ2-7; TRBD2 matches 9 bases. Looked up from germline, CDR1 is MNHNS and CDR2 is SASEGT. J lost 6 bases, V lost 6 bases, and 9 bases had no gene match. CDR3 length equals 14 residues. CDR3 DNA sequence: TGTGCCAGCAGGGGTAGCGGGAGCTCCGGCGAGCAGTACTTC. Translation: CASRGSGSSGEQYF.

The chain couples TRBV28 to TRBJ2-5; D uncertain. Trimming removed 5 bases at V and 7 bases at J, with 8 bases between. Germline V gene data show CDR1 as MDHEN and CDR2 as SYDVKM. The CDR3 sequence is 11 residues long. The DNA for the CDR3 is TGTGCCAGCAGTCTCAAGGGGACCCAGTACTTC. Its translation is CASSLKGTQYF.